This TCR beta chain appears in the sequencing data of a study of chemoradiotherapy in HPV16-positive cancers. For the study at large: Functional T-cell assays on a couple of HPV16-positive patients' cells defined candidate HPV-specific clones and common TCR motifs. Regarding the study as a whole: Candidate HPV-specific clones and E7-related TCR motifs grew in tumor during treatment.

V was pared by 6 bases and J by 8 bases, with 5 bases of the junction left unmatched. The CDR3 sequence is 15 residues long. Germline values: CDR1 SGHRS, CDR2 YFSETQ. Remarks on this clone: No antigen is known for it.

Over chemoradiotherapy, repertoires were sampled more than once. The assay was immunoSEQ multiplex PCR, and TCRdb's table has in-frame clones only and misses some. The table includes approximately 50,000 clones, roughly nine tenths detected once. The sample was blood, taken from a patient who underwent chemoradiotherapy. The TCR comes from a human donor with HPV-associated anogenital cancer. This rearrangement joins TRBV5-1 to TRBJ2-1; TRBD2 matches at 16 bases. The CDR3 nucleotides read TGCGCCAGCACACCGGGACTAGCGGGAGGGGATGAGCAGTTCTTC. Translation gives CASTPGLAGGDEQFF.